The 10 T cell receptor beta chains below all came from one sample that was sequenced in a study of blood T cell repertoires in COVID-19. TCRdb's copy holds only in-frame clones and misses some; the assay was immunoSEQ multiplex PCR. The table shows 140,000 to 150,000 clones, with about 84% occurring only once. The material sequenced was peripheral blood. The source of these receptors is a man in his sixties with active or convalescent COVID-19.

The CDR3 coding sequence is TGTGCCAGCAGCCAAGCAGGGGGTAGGAGCTCCTACAATGAGCAGTTCTTC. It yields the protein CASSQAGGRSSYNEQFF. The V call is TRBV4-2, the J call TRBJ2-1, with 7 bases aligning to TRBD1. CDR3 length: 17 residues. CDR1 LGHNA and CDR2 YNFKEQ come from the germline V gene. The V segment lost 1 base and the J segment 0 bases; nucleotides outside the gene matches: 6.

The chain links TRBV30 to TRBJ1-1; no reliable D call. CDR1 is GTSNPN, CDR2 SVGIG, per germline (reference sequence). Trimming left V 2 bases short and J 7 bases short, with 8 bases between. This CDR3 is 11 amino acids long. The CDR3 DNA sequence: TGTGCCTGGAGTACACAGATTGAAGCTTTCTTT. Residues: CAWSTQIEAFF.

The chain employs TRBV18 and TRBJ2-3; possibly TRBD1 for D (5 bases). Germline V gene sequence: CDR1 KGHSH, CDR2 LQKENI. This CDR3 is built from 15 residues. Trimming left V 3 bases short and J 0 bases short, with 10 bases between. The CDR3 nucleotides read TGTGCCAGCTCACCGCCCAGGGCTAGCACAGATACGCAGTATTTT. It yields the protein CASSPPRASTDTQYF.

The CDR3 DNA reads TGTGCCAGCAGCTTAGGCGGCAGCTCCCCTAACTATGGCTACACCTTC. Encoded protein: CASSLGGSSPNYGYTF. V usage is TRBV7-9 and J usage is TRBJ1-2; no clear D gene. V dropped 1 base and J dropped 0 bases, with 12 bases sitting between them. The CDR3 is 16 residues long. Germline V lookup: CDR1 SEHNR, CDR2 FQNEAQ (reference sequence).

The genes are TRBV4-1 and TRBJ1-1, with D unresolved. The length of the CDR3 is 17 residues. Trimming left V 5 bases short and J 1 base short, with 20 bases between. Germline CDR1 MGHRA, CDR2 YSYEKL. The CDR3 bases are TGCGCCAGCAGCGAAAGGTTGTGGAGGGCTTCGAACACTGAAGCTTTCTTT. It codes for CASSERLWRASNTEAFF.

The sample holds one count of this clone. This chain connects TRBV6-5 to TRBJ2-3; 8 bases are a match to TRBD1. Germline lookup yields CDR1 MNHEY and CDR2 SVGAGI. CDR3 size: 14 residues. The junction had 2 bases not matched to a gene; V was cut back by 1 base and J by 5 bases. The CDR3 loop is CASSYLQGGDTQYF. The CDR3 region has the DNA TGTGCCAGCAGTTACTTACAGGGGGGAGATACGCAGTATTTT.

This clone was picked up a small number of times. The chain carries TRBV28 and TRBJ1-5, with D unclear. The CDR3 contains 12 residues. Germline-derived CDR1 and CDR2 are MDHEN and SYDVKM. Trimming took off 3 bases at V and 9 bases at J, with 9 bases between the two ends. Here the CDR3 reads CASSLVERPQHF. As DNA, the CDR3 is TGTGCCAGCAGTTTGGTCGAGCGGCCCCAGCATTTT.

CDR3 amino acids: CASSRSRTGGTEAFF. The DNA of the CDR3 is TGTGCCAGCAGCCGGTCCAGGACAGGGGGCACTGAAGCTTTCTTT. The chain links TRBV16 to TRBJ1-1, with 10 nucleotides matching TRBD1. The J segment lost 4 bases and the V segment lost 4 bases, leaving 6 bases of the junction unmatched. CDR1 is KGHSY, CDR2 FQNENV, per germline. CDR3 length equals 15 residues. Based on the CDR3 plus reference TRBV16 and TRBJ1-1, the full variable domain is GEEVAQTPKHLVRGEGQKAKLYCAPIKGHSYVFWYQQVLKNEFKFLISFQNENVFDETGMPKERFSAKCLPNSPCSLEIQATKLEDSAVYFCASSRSRTGGTEAFFGQGTRLTVV.

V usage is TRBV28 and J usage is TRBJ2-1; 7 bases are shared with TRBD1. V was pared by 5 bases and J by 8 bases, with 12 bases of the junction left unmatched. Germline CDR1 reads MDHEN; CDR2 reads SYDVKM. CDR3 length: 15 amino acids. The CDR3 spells CASSKPGDRWDEQFF. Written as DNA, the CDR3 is TGTGCCAGCAGTAAACCCGGGGACAGATGGGATGAGCAGTTCTTC.

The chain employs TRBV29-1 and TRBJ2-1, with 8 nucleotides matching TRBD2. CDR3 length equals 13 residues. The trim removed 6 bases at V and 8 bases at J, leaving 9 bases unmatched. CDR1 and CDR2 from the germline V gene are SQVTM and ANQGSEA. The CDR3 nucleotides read TGCAGCGTGGAGCGGGAGAGTCTCTATGAGCAGTTCTTC. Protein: CSVERESLYEQFF.